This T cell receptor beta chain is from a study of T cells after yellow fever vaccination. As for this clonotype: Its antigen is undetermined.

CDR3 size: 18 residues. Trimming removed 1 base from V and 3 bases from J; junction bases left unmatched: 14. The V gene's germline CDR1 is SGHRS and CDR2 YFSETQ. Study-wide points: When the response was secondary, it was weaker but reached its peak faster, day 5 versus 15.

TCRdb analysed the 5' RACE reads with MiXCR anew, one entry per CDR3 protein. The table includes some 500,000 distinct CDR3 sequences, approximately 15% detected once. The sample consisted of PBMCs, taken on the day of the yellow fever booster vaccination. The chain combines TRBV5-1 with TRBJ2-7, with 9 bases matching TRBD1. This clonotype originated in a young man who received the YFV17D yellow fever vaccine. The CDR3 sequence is CASSLSGQGKAGFYEQYF. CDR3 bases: TGCGCCAGCAGCTTGTCAGGACAGGGGAAAGCGGGTTTCTACGAGCAGTACTTC.